The 23 T cell receptor beta chains reported below all come from one sample, sequenced in a study of T cell responses to AZD1222 COVID-19 vaccine. Measured with immunoSEQ multiplex PCR; TCRdb has only the in-frame clones, and not every one. The sample contains about 86,000 clones, approximately 89% of which appear only once. The starting material was peripheral blood, obtained on day 0 of AZD1222 vaccination. The receptors come from an adult in good health.

The CDR3: CASQDSPNQPQHF. The CDR3 DNA sequence: TGTGCCAGCCAGGACAGCCCTAATCAGCCCCAGCATTTT. V is TRBV2 and J is TRBJ1-5, with D tentatively TRBD1 (6 bases). V was cut by 8 bases and J by 4 bases, with 12 bases left in between. The germline V gene has CDR1 SNHLY and CDR2 FYNNEI. The CDR3 consists of 13 residues.

The genes are TRBV6-6 and TRBJ2-2; 12 bases map to TRBD2. The CDR3 extends over 20 amino acids. Germline V lookup: CDR1 MNHNY, CDR2 SVGAGI (reference sequence). J lost 3 bases, V lost 6 bases, and 17 bases had no gene match. The CDR3 nucleotides are TGTGCCAGCAGCCGTCGACTAGCGGGAGATATGGTCCGATACACCGGGGAGCTGTTTTTT. Amino acid sequence: CASSRRLAGDMVRYTGELFF.

This clone was found once. The chain is built from TRBV19 and TRBJ1-6; D possibly corresponds to TRBD1 (6 bases). The CDR3 has 12 amino acids. Germline assignment: CDR1 LNHDA and CDR2 SQIVND (reference sequence). Trimming left V 4 bases short and J 11 bases short, with 9 bases between. CDR3 region: CASSTRGTPLHF. The CDR3, as DNA: TGTGCCAGTAGTACCAGGGGAACACCCCTCCACTTT.

The genes are TRBV2 and TRBJ1-2, with 10 bases matching TRBD1. This CDR3 has 15 residues. Per the germline V gene, CDR1 is SNHLY and CDR2 is FYNNEI. The V segment lost 6 bases and the J segment 7 bases; nucleotides outside the gene matches: 11. CDR3 sequence: CASSYTGTGVGGYTF. CDR3 DNA sequence: TGTGCCAGCAGCTATACCGGGACAGGGGTGGGTGGCTACACCTTC.

The J gene is TRBJ2-1, the V gene TRBV5-1, with D perhaps TRBD2 (6 bases). The CDR3 has 15 amino acids. V gave up 2 bases and J gave up 5 bases, with 14 bases separating them. The V gene's germline CDR1 is SGHRS and CDR2 YFSETQ. Here the CDR3 DNA reads TGCGCCAGCAGCTTCGGCGGGACCATCCACAATGAGCAGTTCTTC. Translation: CASSFGGTIHNEQFF.

The chain couples TRBV5-1 to TRBJ2-7, with D hard to call. Trimming shortened V by 3 bases and J by 2 bases, and 9 bases separated the two germline ends. CDR3 length: 13 residues. CDR1 is SGHRS, CDR2 YFSETQ, per germline. The DNA for the CDR3 is TGCGCCAGCAGCTCAGACGTAGCCTACGAGCAGTACTTC. This sequence encodes CASSSDVAYEQYF.

The genes are TRBV6-1 and TRBJ1-6; D is undetermined. The germline V gene encodes CDR1 MNHNS and CDR2 SASEGT. CDR3 length equals 15 residues. V dropped 1 base and J dropped 9 bases, with 13 bases sitting between them. The CDR3 spells CASSEGPSRGSPLHF. The CDR3 DNA reads TGTGCCAGCAGTGAAGGTCCCTCCCGGGGTTCACCCCTCCACTTT.

The J gene is TRBJ2-1, the V gene TRBV27; D gene uncertain. The V end was cut by 4 bases, the J end by 0 bases, with 7 bases between. The CDR3 extends over 14 amino acids. Germline V gene sequence: CDR1 MNHEY, CDR2 SMNVEV (reference sequence). The CDR3 coding sequence is TGTGCCAGCAGTTCCATGAGCTCCTACAATGAGCAGTTCTTC. Its protein product is CASSSMSSYNEQFF.

The chain couples TRBV7-7 to TRBJ2-7; 7 nucleotides match TRBD2. This CDR3 is 15 amino acids long. J gave up 2 bases and V 5 bases, and 9 bases lay outside the gene matches. CDR1 is SSHAT, CDR2 FNYEAQ, per germline (reference sequence). CDR3 nucleotide sequence: TGTGCCAGCAGCCCACAAGGACTAGGCGCCTACGAGCAGTACTTC. Translated: CASSPQGLGAYEQYF. Full variable domain (rest looked up from reference TRBV7-7 and TRBJ2-7): GAGVSQSPRYKVTKRGQDVTLRCDPISSHATLYWYQQALGQGPEFLTYFNYEAQPDKSGLPSDRFSAERPEGSISTLTIQRTEQRDSAMYRCASSPQGLGAYEQYFGPGTRLTVT.

This rearrangement joins TRBV9 to TRBJ2-1; 7 bases line up with TRBD1. This CDR3 is built from 16 residues. Germline V CDR1 and CDR2: SGDLS, YYNGEE. With V trimmed by 0 bases and J by 9 bases, 12 bases remained unmatched. The CDR3 loop reads CASSVGGRTGQGEQFF. The CDR3 region has the DNA TGTGCCAGCAGCGTAGGAGGTAGGACAGGTCAGGGTGAGCAGTTCTTC.

The V call is TRBV14, the J call TRBJ2-3, with D unresolved. Deletions cut 1 base from V and 0 bases from J, with 8 bases between. Looked up from germline, CDR1 is SGHDN and CDR2 is FVKESK. The CDR3 loop spans 15 amino acids. CDR3 in amino acids: CASSQVMGSTDTQYF. In DNA form, the CDR3 reads TGTGCCAGCAGCCAAGTTATGGGTAGCACAGATACGCAGTATTTT.

This chain uses TRBV12-3 or TRBV12-4 with TRBJ2-7, with D unclear. This CDR3 has 12 amino acids. The ends were cut back, 7 bases at V and 7 bases at J, with 14 bases in the middle. The CDR3 reads CASTRDYWEQYF. In nucleotides, the CDR3 is TGTGCCAGCACCAGAGATTATTGGGAGCAGTACTTC.

The V and J genes are TRBV6-6 and TRBJ2-1; 11 bases align to TRBD2. Germline V gives CDR1 MNHNY, CDR2 SVGAGI (reference sequence). The J segment lost 7 bases and the V segment lost 4 bases, leaving 9 bases of the junction unmatched. The CDR3 is made up of 16 amino acids. CDR3 sequence reads: CASSSGVAGGLNEQFF. The DNA of the CDR3 is TGTGCCAGCAGTTCCGGAGTAGCGGGGGGGCTGAATGAGCAGTTCTTC.

V gene TRBV18 combines with J gene TRBJ2-3, with 13 bases fitting TRBD2. Germline CDR1 is KGHSH and CDR2 is LQKENI. J gave up 2 bases and V 3 bases, and 11 bases lay outside the gene matches. This CDR3 has 19 amino acids. In nucleotides, the CDR3 is TGTGCCAGCTCACCGCTACCGAGGACTAGCGGGGGAGCCACAGATACGCAGTATTTT. It specifies CASSPLPRTSGGATDTQYF.

In regard to this clone: One end of the junction is discordant with germline, which a read error may explain. The chain carries TRBV5-4 and TRBJ2-3, with D tentatively TRBD1 or TRBD2 (5 bases each). The CDR3 is 16 amino acids. In germline, CDR1 is SGHNT, CDR2 YYREEE (reference sequence). The CDR3 protein is CASQPTGTSPTNTQYF. The CDR3 DNA reads as TGTGCCAGCCAACCGACGGGGACGTCGCCCACAAATACGCAGTATTTT.

The V and J genes are TRBV11-2 and TRBJ2-3; D possibly uses TRBD1 or TRBD2 (6 bases each). This CDR3 spans 18 amino acids. Germline CDR1 SGHAT, CDR2 FQNNGV. Trimming shortened V by 4 bases and J by 0 bases, and 20 bases separated the two germline ends. CDR3 in amino acids: CASSSGQRLDPSTDTQYF. In DNA, the CDR3 is TGTGCCAGCAGCTCAGGACAGAGACTAGATCCTAGCACAGATACGCAGTATTTT.

The rearrangement joins TRBV4-2 to TRBJ2-5; tentatively, D is TRBD2 (5 bases). This CDR3 has 18 residues. The germline V and J ends were trimmed by 1 base and 2 bases, with 20 bases remaining between them. Germline V gene sequence: CDR1 LGHNA, CDR2 YNFKEQ. This chain's CDR3 is CASSQGKTGTMGQETQYF. DNA of the CDR3: TGTGCCAGCAGCCAAGGTAAAACGGGAACAATGGGACAAGAGACCCAGTACTTC.

This chain joins TRBV2 and TRBJ2-2; 9 positions match TRBD1. Germline values: CDR1 SNHLY, CDR2 FYNNEI. J was trimmed by 2 bases and V by 8 bases; bases with no gene match: 12. The CDR3 runs 17 residues. In DNA form, the CDR3 reads TGTGCCAGCCTGTATGTCCCGGGACAGGGTAACACCGGGGAGCTGTTTTTT. It encodes CASLYVPGQGNTGELFF.

V usage is TRBV27 and J usage is TRBJ1-1; tentatively, D is TRBD1 (5 bases). Germline CDR1 is MNHEY and CDR2 is SMNVEV (reference sequence). V dropped 2 bases and J dropped 1 base, with 8 bases sitting between them. The CDR3 contains 14 residues. The CDR3 is CASSLKGRNTEAFF. The CDR3 DNA follows: TGTGCCAGCAGTTTAAAGGGGAGGAACACTGAAGCTTTCTTT.

The chain combines TRBV3-1 (or the pseudogene TRBV3-2) with TRBJ2-2; 10 positions match TRBD1. The germline V gene encodes CDR1 LGHDT and CDR2 YNNKEL (reference sequence). With 1 base clipped from V and 4 bases from J, the junction kept 3 bases outside the gene matches. The CDR3 spans 16 residues. CDR3 bases: TGTGCCAGCAGCCAAGTAGGGACAGGGGTCACCGGGGAGCTGTTTTTT. It yields the protein CASSQVGTGVTGELFF.

This chain joins TRBV7-2 and TRBJ2-5, with D perhaps TRBD1 (5 bases). The CDR3 covers 15 residues. Germline CDR1 reads SGHTA; CDR2 reads FQGNSA. V dropped 5 bases and J dropped 5 bases, with 18 bases sitting between them. CDR3 sequence (DNA): TGTGCCAGCAGCAGGGAACGGACACAGCGCGAGACCCAGTACTTC. Encoded protein: CASSRERTQRETQYF.

The chain combines TRBV11-2 with TRBJ2-7, with 8 bases lining up with TRBD1. CDR1 SGHAT and CDR2 FQNNGV come from the germline V gene. CDR3 length: 15 amino acids. J gave up 6 bases and V 5 bases, and 12 bases lay outside the gene matches. The DNA of the CDR3 is TGTGCCAGCAGCCCTTTGGTCGGGACAGGCGTCGAGCAGTACTTC. This codes for CASSPLVGTGVEQYF.

This chain connects TRBV30 to TRBJ2-1; 8 bases fit TRBD1. The germline V gene encodes CDR1 GTSNPN and CDR2 SVGIG (reference sequence). Unmatched junction bases numbered 12, after V lost 4 bases and J lost 10 bases. The CDR3 has 14 amino acids. The CDR3 reads CAWTGTGASREQFF. The DNA for the CDR3 is TGTGCCTGGACCGGGACAGGAGCCTCCAGGGAGCAGTTCTTC.